These 3 T cell receptor beta chains came from one sample sequenced in a study of blood T cell repertoires in COVID-19 (dated by TCRdb to 2018 to 2020). The protocol used for the library was the immunoSEQ multiplex PCR assay. TCRdb re-hosts the immuneACCESS table, in-frame sequences only. Its copies lack some clones; in the studies checked, an unresolved V gene accounts for under half of them, and the cause for the rest is not known. The table for this sample lists 130,000 to 150,000 clones; roughly 85% of them were counted only once. The ten largest clones add up to about 2.8% of the sample. The source material was peripheral blood. The receptors here all came from a human donor with acute or convalescent COVID-19. The donor label of this sample is uncertain.

The chain couples TRBV5-4 to TRBJ2-3, with 9 bases identical to TRBD2. V was clipped by 4 bases and J by 6 bases; unmatched bases: 12. Germline V gene data show CDR1 as SGHNT and CDR2 as YYREEE (reference sequence). This CDR3 has 16 amino acids. CDR3 region: CASSTPTSGGTDTQYF. The CDR3 DNA reads TGTGCCAGCAGCACCCCGACTAGCGGAGGTACCGATACGCAGTATTTT.

The chain is built from TRBV19 and TRBJ2-2, with 10 positions matching TRBD2. CDR1 LNHDA and CDR2 SQIVND come from the germline V gene (reference sequence). The CDR3 has 17 residues. V was pared by 8 bases and J by 0 bases, with 9 bases of the junction left unmatched. CDR3 protein: CASGPTSGDPNTGELFF. In DNA form, the CDR3 reads TGTGCCAGTGGCCCTACTAGCGGGGACCCGAACACCGGGGAGCTGTTTTTT.

The rearrangement joins TRBV29-1 to TRBJ1-3; the D gene is possibly TRBD1 (5 bases). CDR1 and CDR2 (germline): SQVTM, ANQGSEA. The CDR3 contains 12 residues. Trimming took off 3 bases at V and 4 bases at J, with 7 bases between the two ends. The CDR3 coding sequence is TGCAGCGTTGATCGGGGGGGAAACACCATATATTTT. Protein sequence: CSVDRGGNTIYF.